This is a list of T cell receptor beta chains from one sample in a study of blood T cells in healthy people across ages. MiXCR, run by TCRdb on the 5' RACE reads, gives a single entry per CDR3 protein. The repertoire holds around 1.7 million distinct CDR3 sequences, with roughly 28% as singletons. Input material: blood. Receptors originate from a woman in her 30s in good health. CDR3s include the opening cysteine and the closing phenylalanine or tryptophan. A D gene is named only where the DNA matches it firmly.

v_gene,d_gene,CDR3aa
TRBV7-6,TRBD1,CASSWQGAVELFF
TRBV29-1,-,CSAQGNYGYTF
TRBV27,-,CASSLGGGFFDEQYF
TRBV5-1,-,CASSFGLARDGYTF
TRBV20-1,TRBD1,CSARAHLQGATNEKLFF
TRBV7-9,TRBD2,CASSQPGLADRFF
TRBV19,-,CASSIQISTSTDTQYF
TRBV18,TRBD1,CASSSPPYRGGSYEQYF
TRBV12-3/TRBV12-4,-,CASSDTGNYEQYF
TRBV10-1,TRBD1,CASRPGQGVQPQHF
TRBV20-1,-,CSAIEGGSETQFF
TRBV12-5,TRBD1,CASGFTGGQETQYF
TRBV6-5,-,CASSYSAAETQYF
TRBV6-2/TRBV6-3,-,CASIPAGRAKNIQYF
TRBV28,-,CASSFRPREDTQYF
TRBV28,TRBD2,CASGSGSGGAGSYEQYF
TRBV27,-,CASSFGSAAGANVLTF
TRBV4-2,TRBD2,CATSERGEQFF
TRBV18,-,CASSPSTGPLVMGYTF
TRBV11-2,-,CASSSSAGINEKLFF
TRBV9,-,CATSLGSGANVRTF
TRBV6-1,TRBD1,CASSPLRRTGEDTQYF
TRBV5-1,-,CASSGPSGYEQYF
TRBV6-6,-,CASTPIGSLGGYTF
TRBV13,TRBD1,CASSSGGAGSYEQYF
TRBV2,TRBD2,CASTGTSGRPNEQFF
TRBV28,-,CASSFRGLYEGTQYF
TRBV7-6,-,CASSPKPRAGVRQPQHF
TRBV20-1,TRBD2,CSASRREGPAQYF
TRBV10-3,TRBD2,CAISPSGTGELFF
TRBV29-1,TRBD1,CSVESGQTSGANVLTF
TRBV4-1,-,CASSQDPQYNEQFF
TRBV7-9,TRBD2,CASSPKGGLAGLSYNEQFF
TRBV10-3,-,CAISETSSHEQYF
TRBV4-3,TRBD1,CASSLLSGTGGWLGAKNIQYF
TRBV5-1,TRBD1,CASSLRTGGLYEQYF
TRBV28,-,CASSLMADRGYGYTF
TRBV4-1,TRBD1,CASSQDTGASYEQYF
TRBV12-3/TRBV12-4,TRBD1,CAGSRQGARETQYF
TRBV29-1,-,CSVEDWRANEQFF
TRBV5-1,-,CASSSGPAGSSYEQYF
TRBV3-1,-,CASSQDPEETQFF
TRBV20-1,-,CSAADLFGALYTQYF
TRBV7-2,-,CASSPIPESYEQYF
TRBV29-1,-,CSVVGAAGEVDTQYF
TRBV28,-,CASSLASGLYEQYF
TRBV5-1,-,CASSDQRQGGYEQYF
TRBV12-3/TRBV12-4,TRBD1,CASRRQGENEKLFF
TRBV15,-,CATSRENIWDEKLFF
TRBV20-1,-,CSARDRDPRNGQFF
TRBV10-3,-,CAISDPGDSYNEQFF
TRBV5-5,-,CASSFSTGLTGELFF
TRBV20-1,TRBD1,CSAVSTGNDGYTF
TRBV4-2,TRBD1,CASSHWNKPGGKGGYTF
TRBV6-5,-,CASSYSTHRDPRGYTF
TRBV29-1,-,CSVAATTNEKLFF
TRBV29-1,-,CDVGAGFQETQYF
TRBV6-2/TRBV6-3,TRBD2,CASSYVAGATGELFF
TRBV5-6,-,CASTPGLSNSPLHF
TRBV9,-,CASSADQSTDTQYF